Each of the 27 T cell receptor beta chains below was sequenced from the same sample in a study of blood T cells in healthy people across ages. Alongside a J-beta primer mix, a sample-barcoded 5' primer served in a second PCR lasting roughly 6 to 11 cycles. TCRdb re-analysed the 5' RACE reads in MiXCR, keeping a single row per CDR3 protein. This table holds approximately 760,000 distinct CDR3 sequences, more than 20% found once. In addition, the sample was reused for a study of T cells of mothers and their children.

Material: blood. These receptors were taken from a boy between 5 and 17 years old in good health.

The V call is TRBV7-8, the J call TRBJ2-5, with a possible D match to TRBD2 (5 bases). With the DNA end fitting TRBJ2-1 better, the J assignment may be wrong. In germline, CDR1 is SGHVS, CDR2 FQNEAQ. The CDR3 covers 13 residues. The CDR3 spells CASSLVRADEQFF. The DNA for the CDR3 is TGTGCCAGCAGCTTAGTGAGGGCGGATGAGCAGTTCTTC.

This clonotype was counted between two and nine times. The genes are TRBV20-1 and TRBJ2-5; 8 bases map to TRBD1. The J call is doubtful: the DNA matches TRBJ2-7 better. The CDR3 is 15 amino acids. CDR1 is DFQATT and CDR2 is SNEGSKA in the germline V gene (reference sequence). In DNA form, the CDR3 reads TGCAGTGCTAGAGTACAGACAGGGGACTCCTACGAGCAGTACTTC. Protein sequence: CSARVQTGDSYEQYF.

This clonotype has more than one count but fewer than ten. This sequence joins TRBV28 and TRBJ1-6; 8 positions agree with TRBD1. The CDR3 runs to 16 residues. V trimming: 7 bases; J trimming: 10 bases; junction bases outside the gene matches: 15. The germline gives CDR1 MDHEN, CDR2 SYDVKM. The CDR3, as DNA: TGTGCCAGCACTGAGGTCGGACAGGGCGGTTACTCACCCCTCCACTTT. Amino acid sequence: CASTEVGQGGYSPLHF.

This clonotype has only a few counts. The chain combines TRBV20-1 with TRBJ2-3; D remains ambiguous. The CDR3 covers 15 residues. Germline V gives CDR1 DFQATT, CDR2 SNEGSKA (reference sequence). V was shortened by 8 bases and J by 4 bases, with 22 bases between the two germline ends. Here the CDR3 DNA reads TGCAGTCCCATCGCGGCCGCTCCCCTGGCAGATACGCAGTATTTT. This encodes CSPIAAAPLADTQYF.

The chain uses TRBV12-5 and TRBJ1-2; the D is unclear. The germline CDR1 and CDR2 sequences are LGHNT and FRNRAP. This CDR3 comprises 16 residues. V gave up 1 base and J gave up 3 bases, with 15 bases separating them. CDR3 nucleotides: TGTGCTAGTGGTTTGGAAAGCCAGCGTATGTACTATGGCTACACCTTC. Protein sequence: CASGLESQRMYYGYTF.

The rearrangement links TRBV9 to TRBJ2-2, with 8 nucleotides matching TRBD1. The CDR3 length is 19 residues. CDR1 SGDLS and CDR2 YYNGEE come from the germline V gene. V dropped 1 base and J dropped 4; count of bases not matched to a gene: 15. CDR3 protein: CASSVPSLPRGPTTGELFF. DNA of the CDR3: TGTGCCAGCAGCGTACCATCATTACCCAGGGGGCCGACCACCGGGGAGCTGTTTTTT.

The chain is built from TRBV7-9 and TRBJ2-5; D may match TRBD1 or TRBD2 (6 bases each). The DNA end is more similar to TRBJ2-1, so the J call may be wrong. From germline, CDR1 is SEHNR and CDR2 FQNEAQ (reference sequence). The CDR3 is 12 residues long. CDR3 DNA sequence: TGTGCCCCTGGGGGCGGGGCATCCGAGCAGTTCTTC. It is translated as CAPGGGASEQFF.

The sample holds many counts of this clonotype. The V call is TRBV5-1, the J call TRBJ1-1; 7 bases align to TRBD1. The CDR3 has 12 residues. V was pared by 7 bases and J by 2 bases, with 2 bases of the junction left unmatched. Germline assignment: CDR1 SGHRS and CDR2 YFSETQ. CDR3 sequence: CASRQGNTEAFF. The CDR3 nucleotides read TGCGCCAGCCGACAGGGAAACACTGAAGCTTTCTTT.

The chain has TRBV4-3 and TRBJ2-3; no clear D gene. Trimming stripped 0 bases from V and 0 bases from J, with 7 bases between. The V gene's germline CDR1 is LGHNA and CDR2 YSLEER. The CDR3 is 15 residues long. CDR3 residues: CASSQEGYSTDTQYF. DNA for the CDR3: TGCGCCAGCAGCCAAGAGGGTTATAGCACAGATACGCAGTATTTT.

This clonotype was counted only a few times. V and J are TRBV10-3 and TRBJ2-7; perhaps TRBD1 as D (6 bases). V was pared by 6 bases and J by 7 bases, with 16 bases between. Germline values: CDR1 ENHRY, CDR2 SYGVKD. This CDR3 comprises 13 residues. As DNA, the CDR3 is TGTGCCATCAGCGGGGTAGGGGGTAAGGAGCAGTACTTC. Protein product: CAISGVGGKEQYF.

The sample holds a few counts of this clonotype. The chain joins TRBV12-3 or TRBV12-4 to TRBJ2-7; D tentatively reads TRBD1 or TRBD2 (5 bases each). CDR3 length equals 13 residues. V dropped 2 bases and J dropped 5 bases, with 10 bases sitting between them. CDR3 in DNA: TGTGCCAGCAGTTTAAATCGGGACGACGAGCAGTACTTC. This encodes CASSLNRDDEQYF.

Written as DNA, the CDR3 is TGTGCCAGCAGCTTTGCCAGGGTCGGCTACACCTTC. The encoded protein is CASSFARVGYTF. The chain combines TRBV5-6 with TRBJ1-2; D might be TRBD1 (5 bases). Germline V gives CDR1 SGHDT, CDR2 YYEEEE. This CDR3 has 12 amino acids. V dropped 2 bases and J dropped 8 bases, with 10 bases sitting between them.

This clonotype was picked up a small number of times. The V and J genes are TRBV20-1 and TRBJ2-1; 9 bases are a match to TRBD2. Trimming at V came to 6 bases and at J to 0 bases, leaving 15 bases not matched to a gene. This CDR3 is 18 amino acids long. Looked up from germline, CDR1 is DFQATT and CDR2 is SNEGSKA (reference sequence). CDR3 protein: CSAGGGGRLADSYNEQFF. The CDR3 DNA is TGCAGTGCGGGGGGCGGGGGAAGACTAGCGGACTCCTACAATGAGCAGTTCTTC.

The V gene is TRBV7-9, the J gene TRBJ1-4; a possible D gene is TRBD1 (6 bases). Germline assignment: CDR1 SEHNR and CDR2 FQNEAQ (reference sequence). The CDR3 runs 15 residues. The V end was cut by 5 bases, the J end by 8 bases, with 18 bases between. DNA of the CDR3: TGTGCCAGCAGCCGAGGGGAAGTCGGGACAGAAAAACTGTTTTTT. This sequence encodes CASSRGEVGTEKLFF.

This chain links TRBV7-2 with TRBJ2-1; the match to TRBD2 covers 9 bases. The V gene's germline CDR1 is SGHTA and CDR2 FQGNSA. V trimming: 6 bases; J trimming: 4 bases; junction bases outside the gene matches: 7. CDR3 length: 15 amino acids. The CDR3 DNA is TGTGCCAGCAGGGGACCGAGCGGGGGGTACAATGAGCAGTTCTTC. This codes for CASRGPSGGYNEQFF.

The chain couples TRBV5-1 to TRBJ1-1, with D unclear. With 1 base removed from V and 4 bases from J, the gap between germline ends came to 29 bases. CDR1 SGHRS and CDR2 YFSETQ come from the germline V gene. There are 20 residues in the CDR3. CDR3 nucleotide sequence: TGCGCCAGCAGCTTGTTTCATGACGAACGCAGCGGTCTTAGCATCACTGAAGCTTTCTTT. Residues: CASSLFHDERSGLSITEAFF.

The rearrangement links TRBV12-3 or TRBV12-4 to TRBJ1-5, with D uncertain. There are 14 residues in the CDR3. With 2 bases removed from V and 3 bases from J, the gap between germline ends came to 8 bases. The CDR3 region is CASSLSANNQPQHF. The CDR3 region has the DNA TGTGCCAGCAGTTTATCAGCAAACAATCAGCCCCAGCATTTT.

Details on this clonotype: A read error may account for a junction end that differs from germline. The CDR3 nucleotides read TGCGGCGTTGTACAGGGCGGGTACAATGAGCAGTTCTTC. Amino acids: CGVVQGGYNEQFF. The chain couples TRBV29-1 to TRBJ2-1; D possibly corresponds to TRBD1 (6 bases). From germline, CDR1 is SQVTM and CDR2 ANQGSEA. CDR3 length equals 13 residues.

The chain recombines TRBV3-1 with TRBJ2-7; D is unclear. The length of the CDR3 is 15 residues. Germline values: CDR1 LGHDT, CDR2 YNNKEL (reference sequence). Between the trimmed V and J ends, which lost 0 bases and 7 bases, there was a span of 16 bases. The chain's CDR3 is CASSQETGLQEEQYF. The CDR3 coding sequence is TGTGCCAGCAGCCAAGAGACCGGTCTCCAGGAGGAGCAGTACTTC.

The chain uses TRBV12-3 or TRBV12-4 and TRBJ1-2; 9 bases line up with TRBD1. The V segment lost 8 bases and the J segment 5 bases; nucleotides outside the gene matches: 18. The length of the CDR3 is 17 residues. The CDR3 region is CASASGEPGQGEYGYTF. The CDR3 DNA follows: TGTGCCAGCGCGTCGGGTGAACCGGGACAGGGAGAATATGGCTACACCTTC.

A few counts support this clonotype. This chain joins TRBV7-9 and TRBJ2-2, with D uncertain. Germline V lookup: CDR1 SEHNR, CDR2 FQNEAQ (reference sequence). V lost 5 bases and J lost 0, with 7 bases in between. This CDR3 region has 14 residues. This chain's CDR3 is CASSQSPNTGELFF. The CDR3 DNA sequence: TGTGCCAGCAGCCAATCACCGAACACCGGGGAGCTGTTTTTT.

V usage is TRBV4-2 and J usage is TRBJ2-3, with D unresolved. V lost 0 bases, J lost 7 bases, and 11 bases lay in between. Per germline, CDR1 LGHNA and CDR2 YNFKEQ. This CDR3 is 14 amino acids long. The CDR3 bases are TGTGCCAGCAGCCAAGAGATTTGGGCGAATACGCAGTATTTT. It codes for CASSQEIWANTQYF.

This clonotype has just a few counts. One end of the junction does not line up with germline, which may come from a read error. For the CDR3, the DNA is TGTGCCAGCAGCGAACGACTCAGCTCCTACAATGAGCAGTCCTTC. It yields the protein CASSERLSSYNEQSF. The rearrangement joins TRBV7-8 to TRBJ2-1; D call uncertain. The CDR3 runs to 15 residues. The germline V gene encodes CDR1 SGHVS and CDR2 FQNEAQ.

This clonotype was counted between two and nine times. This chain connects TRBV20-1 to TRBJ2-1, with D possibly being TRBD2 (7 bases). From germline, CDR1 is DFQATT and CDR2 SNEGSKA (reference sequence). The CDR3 runs to 17 residues. V dropped 0 bases and J dropped 2 bases, with 17 bases sitting between them. The CDR3 reads CSARDRGRLAAYNEQFF. Written as DNA, the CDR3 is TGCAGTGCTAGAGACAGGGGCCGGCTAGCGGCCTACAATGAGCAGTTCTTC.

Regarding this clonotype: The junction departs from germline at one end; a sequencing error may be responsible. The chain combines TRBV7-7 with TRBJ2-5, with 7 positions matching TRBD2. Germline CDR1 SSHAT, CDR2 FNYEAQ (reference sequence). The CDR3 is made up of 15 amino acids. DNA of the CDR3: TGTGCTAGCACACTTGGTCCGACGGGAGGAGAGACCCAGTACTTC. Translated, it gives CASTLGPTGGETQYF.

The chain combines TRBV6-5 with TRBJ2-5; the D is unclear. CDR3 length: 12 amino acids. Trimming took off 10 bases at V and 2 bases at J, with 11 bases between the two ends. Germline V gene sequence: CDR1 MNHEY, CDR2 SVGAGI. The CDR3 loop reads CATGDFQETQYF. The DNA of the CDR3 is TGTGCCACGGGCGACTTTCAAGAGACCCAGTACTTC.

This clonotype was found a few times. The chain links TRBV27 to TRBJ2-6; D not resolved. This CDR3 has 16 amino acids. CDR1 is MNHEY, CDR2 SMNVEV, per germline (reference sequence). V dropped 3 bases and J dropped 3 bases, with 12 bases sitting between them. CDR3 DNA sequence: TGTGCCAGCAGTTTTATAATCGGCTATGGGGCCAACGTCCTGACTTTC. This encodes CASSFIIGYGANVLTF. Together with reference TRBV27 and TRBJ2-6, the CDR3 gives the full variable domain: EAQVTQNPRYLITVTGKKLTVTCSQNMNHEYMSWYRQDPGLGLRQIYYSMNVEVTDKGDVPEGYKVSRKEKRNFPLILESPSPNQTSLYFCASSFIIGYGANVLTFGAGSRLTVL.